Reported below is one T cell receptor beta chain. Clones were read by immunoSEQ multiplex PCR, and TCRdb kept only the in-frame ones, dropping some. The sample lists just under 250,000 clones; roughly 91% were seen once. This sample is part of a study of blood T cell repertoires in COVID-19. The CDR3 is 15 amino acids. Germline lookup yields CDR1 GTSNPN and CDR2 SVGIG (reference sequence). V dropped 1 base and J dropped 0; count of bases not matched to a gene: 0. Specimen: PBMCs or T cells enriched from blood (not recorded which). V gene TRBV30 combines with J gene TRBJ2-7, with 13 bases that match TRBD2. The sequence derives from a woman between 25 and 40 years old who had recovered from COVID-19. CDR3 loop: CAWSGTSGSSYEQYF. The CDR3 DNA reads TGTGCCTGGAGTGGGACTAGCGGGAGCTCCTACGAGCAGTACTTC.